The 4 T cell receptor beta chains given below trace back to one sample, sequenced in a study of OX40 agonist ivuxolimab in advanced cancers. TCRdb's table, derived via immunoSEQ multiplex PCR, lists solely in-frame clones and lacks some. The sample consists of some 70,000 clones, 75% to 85% of them appearing once. Sequences were derived from CD4+ or CD8+ T cells sorted from blood, sampled in a trial of the OX40 agonist ivuxolimab. The receptors stem from an adult with an advanced solid tumor such as melanoma, head and neck, liver or kidney cancer.

The chain uses TRBV6-6 and TRBJ1-4; D gene uncertain. Trimming cost V 6 bases and J 5 bases, with 4 bases left between them. The germline V gene encodes CDR1 MNHNY and CDR2 SVGAGI (reference sequence). The CDR3 loop spans 11 amino acids. This CDR3 reads CASRINEKLFF. The CDR3 DNA reads as TGTGCCAGCAGGATAAATGAAAAACTGTTTTTT.

J is TRBJ2-3 and V is TRBV7-9, with D perhaps matching TRBD1 (6 bases). The CDR3 is 16 residues long. The V gene's germline CDR1 is SEHNR and CDR2 FQNEAQ (reference sequence). Deletions cut 4 bases from V and 4 bases from J, with 18 bases between. CDR3 sequence (DNA): TGTGCCAGCAGCTCCCTCGGCAGGGGATTCGCAGATACGCAGTATTTT. Its translation is CASSSLGRGFADTQYF.

As regards this clone: Other DNA sequences in this sample translate to the same CDR3. The chain carries TRBV27 and TRBJ2-3; the match to TRBD1 covers 9 bases. The CDR3 loop spans 18 amino acids. Germline CDR1 and CDR2: MNHEY and SMNVEV (reference sequence). After removal of 7 bases from V and 9 bases from J, the junction contained 23 bases not matched to a gene. The CDR3 sequence: CASTSLLTQGAGGRTQYF. DNA for the CDR3: TGTGCCAGCACCTCTCTCCTCACACAGGGGGCGGGTGGGAGGACGCAGTATTTT.

This clone occurred once. The chain couples TRBV11-2 to TRBJ2-3, with D possibly being TRBD1 (5 bases). Trimming stripped 4 bases from V and 9 bases from J, with 17 bases between. Germline assignment: CDR1 SGHAT and CDR2 FQNNGV. There are 14 residues in the CDR3. The CDR3 protein is CASSSLLGVRTQYF. In DNA, the CDR3 is TGTGCCAGCAGCTCCTTGTTAGGGGTGAGAACGCAGTATTTT.